Listed below are T cell receptor beta chains from one sample, sequenced in a study of cytomegalovirus exposure and HLA in healthy donors. Assay used: immunoSEQ multiplex PCR; TCRdb lists only in-frame clones, some missing. The sample has about 140,000 clones, more than 70% seen once; the top ten hold about 2.5%. Sequenced material: PBMCs. The receptor set was obtained from a man aged 45-65 years in good health and CMV-seronegative. CDR3s include the opening cysteine and the closing phenylalanine or tryptophan. D genes are given only for firm matches. Some rows mark clone size as missing; the rest say once, few, many or name a class of expanded clone.

TRBJ2-7	-	TRBV4-2	TRBD2	TGTGCCAGCAGCCAAAGACTAGCGGGAGGCCTCTACGAGCAGTACTTC	CASSQRLAGGLYEQYF
TRBJ1-1	-	TRBV6-6	TRBD1	TGTGCCAGCAGTGCCCCGGACAGGGCGAACACTGAAGCTTTCTTT	CASSAPDRANTEAFF
TRBJ1-2	-	TRBV5-1	-	TGCGCCAGCAGCTTGGAACAGGCTAACTATGGCTACACCTTC	CASSLEQANYGYTF
TRBJ2-7	-	TRBV11-3	-	TGTGCCAGCAGCTTAGGGGCCGGTTACGAGCAGTACTTC	CASSLGAGYEQYF
TRBJ1-2	-	TRBV6-1	TRBD1	TGTGCCAGCAGAGAGAGGGACAGTAACTATGGCTACACCTTC	CASRERDSNYGYTF
TRBJ2-3	-	TRBV11-2	TRBD1	TGTGCCAGCAGCTCCCCGGGACAGTCTAGCACAGATACGCAGTATTTT	CASSSPGQSSTDTQYF
TRBJ2-7	-	TRBV5-4	TRBD1	TGTGCCAGCAGCAGTTCGGACAGGAGCTCCTACGAGCAGTACTTC	CASSSSDRSSYEQYF
TRBJ1-1	once	TRBV30	-	TGTGCCTGGAGTCCCTCGTTGGGTAGCACTGAAGCTTCCTTT	CAWSPSLGSTEASF
TRBJ1-1	once	TRBV12-5	-	TGTGCTAGTGGTTTAGAGGGAATCGGCGAAGCTTTCTTT	CASGLEGIGEAFF
TRBJ1-3	few	TRBV9	-	TGTGCCAGCAGCGTAGAAGGGGTCCCCCGAGGAAACACCATATATTTT	CASSVEGVPRGNTIYF
TRBJ2-7	-	TRBV7-9	TRBD1	TGTGCCAGCAGCAACCTAGGACAGGGGTCTACCTACGAGCAGTACTTC	CASSNLGQGSTYEQYF
TRBJ1-1	-	TRBV13	TRBD1	TGTGCCAGCAGCCGGAGGGGACAGGGGGCGCGTGGGACTGAAGCTTTCTTT	CASSRRGQGARGTEAFF
TRBJ1-1	-	TRBV2	TRBD1	TGTGCCACCTATCCAGACAGGGTGAACACTGAAGCTTTCTTT	CATYPDRVNTEAFF
TRBJ2-1	-	TRBV2	TRBD2	TGTGCCAGCAGTTCCTCTAGCGGGGGGACTTACAATGAGCAGTTCTTC	CASSSSSGGTYNEQFF